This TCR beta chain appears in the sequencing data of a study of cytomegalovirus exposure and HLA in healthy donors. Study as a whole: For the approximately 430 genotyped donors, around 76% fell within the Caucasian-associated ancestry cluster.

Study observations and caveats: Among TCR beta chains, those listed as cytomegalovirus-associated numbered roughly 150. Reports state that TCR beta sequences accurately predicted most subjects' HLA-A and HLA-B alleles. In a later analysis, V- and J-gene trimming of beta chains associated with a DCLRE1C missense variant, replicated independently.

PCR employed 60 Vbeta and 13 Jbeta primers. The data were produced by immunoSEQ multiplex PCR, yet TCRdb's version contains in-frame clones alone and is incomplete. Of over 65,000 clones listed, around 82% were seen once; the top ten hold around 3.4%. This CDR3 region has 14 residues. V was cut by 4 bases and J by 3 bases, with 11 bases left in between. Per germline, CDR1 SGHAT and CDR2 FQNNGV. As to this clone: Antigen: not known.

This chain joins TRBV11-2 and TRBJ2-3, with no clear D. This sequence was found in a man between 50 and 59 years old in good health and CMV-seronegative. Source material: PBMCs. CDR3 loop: CASSYREKTDTQYF. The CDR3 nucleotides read TGTGCCAGCAGCTATCGAGAAAAAACAGATACGCAGTATTTT. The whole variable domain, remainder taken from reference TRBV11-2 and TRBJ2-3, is EAGVAQSPRYKIIEKRQSVAFWCNPISGHATLYWYQQILGQGPKLLIQFQNNGVVDDSQLPKDRFSAERLKGVDSTLKIQPAKLEDSAVYLCASSYREKTDTQYFGPGTRLTVL.